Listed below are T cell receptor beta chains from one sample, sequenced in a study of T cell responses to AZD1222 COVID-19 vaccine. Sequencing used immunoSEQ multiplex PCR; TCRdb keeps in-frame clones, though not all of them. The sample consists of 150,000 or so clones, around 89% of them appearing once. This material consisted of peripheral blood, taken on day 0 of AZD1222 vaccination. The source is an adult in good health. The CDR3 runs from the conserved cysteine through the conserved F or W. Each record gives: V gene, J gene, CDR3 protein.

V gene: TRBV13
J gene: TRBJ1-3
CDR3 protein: CASSLGGAGNTIYF

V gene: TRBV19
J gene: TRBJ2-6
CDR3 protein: CASRMGGSGANVLTF

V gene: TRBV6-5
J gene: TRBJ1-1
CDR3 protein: CASSYSYRGAAEAFF

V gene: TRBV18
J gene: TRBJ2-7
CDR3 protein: CASSPAIQVEQYF

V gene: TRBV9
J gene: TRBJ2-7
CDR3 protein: CASSVGEGSSYEQYF

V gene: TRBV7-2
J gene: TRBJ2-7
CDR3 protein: CASSSHSLVVGEQYF

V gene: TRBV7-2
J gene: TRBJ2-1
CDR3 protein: CASSLGTANNEQFF

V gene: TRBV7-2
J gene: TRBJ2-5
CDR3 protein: CATTSGGLRETQYF

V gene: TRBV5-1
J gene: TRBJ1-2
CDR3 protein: CASSRDRAYGYTF

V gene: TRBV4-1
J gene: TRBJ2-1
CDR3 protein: CASSQDEVTSYNEQFF

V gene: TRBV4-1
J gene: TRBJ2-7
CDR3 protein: CASSQEGAAGGREQYF

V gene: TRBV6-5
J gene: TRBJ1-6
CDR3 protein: CASSYPGQSNSPLHF

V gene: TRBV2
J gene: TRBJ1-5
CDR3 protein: CASSVGAGASPQHF

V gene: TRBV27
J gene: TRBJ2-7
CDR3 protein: CASSRPGQGTYEQYF

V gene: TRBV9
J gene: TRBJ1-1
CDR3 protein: CASSPRTANTEAFF

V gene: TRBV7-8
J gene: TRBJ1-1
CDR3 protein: CASSSLDPNTEAFF

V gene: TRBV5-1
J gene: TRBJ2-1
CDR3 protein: CASSSGGGHPNNEQFF

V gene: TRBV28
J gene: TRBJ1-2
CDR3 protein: CASSQLLGQYGYTF

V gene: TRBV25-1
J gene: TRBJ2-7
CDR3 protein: CASSEGTFPSYEQYF

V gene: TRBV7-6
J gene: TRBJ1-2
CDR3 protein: CASSSGSPTNYGYTF

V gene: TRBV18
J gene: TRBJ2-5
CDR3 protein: CASSPGQETQYF

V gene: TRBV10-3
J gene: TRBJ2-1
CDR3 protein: CAISEGLAGGLNEQFF

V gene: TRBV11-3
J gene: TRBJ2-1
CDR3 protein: CASSSPQGYNEQFF

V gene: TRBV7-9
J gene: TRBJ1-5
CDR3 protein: CASSLASDWDQPQHF